These T cell receptor beta chains were read from a single sample in a study of cytomegalovirus exposure and HLA in healthy donors. Clones were read by immunoSEQ multiplex PCR, and TCRdb kept only the in-frame ones, dropping some. In the table there are roughly 130,000 clones, about four fifths of which are singletons. The sample was PBMCs. These receptors originate from a man aged 18 to 30 in good health and CMV-seronegative. CDR3s include the opening cysteine and the closing phenylalanine or tryptophan. Each record gives: V gene, J gene, clone size, D gene, CDR3 DNA, CDR3 protein. A D gene is named only where the DNA matches it firmly. A clone size is listed for some rows: how often the clone was seen (once, few, many), or a class if it is expanded.

V: TRBV4-3
J: TRBJ1-1
size: -
D: -
DNA: TGCGCCAGCAGCCAAGGAGATGACAGTAACACTGAAGCTTTCTTT
CDR3: CASSQGDDSNTEAFF

V: TRBV9
J: TRBJ2-3
size: few
D: TRBD1
DNA: TGTGCCAGCAGCTCCCAAAGGGGACAGTCTAGGGATACGCAGTATTTT
CDR3: CASSSQRGQSRDTQYF

V: TRBV5-1
J: TRBJ2-5
size: -
D: TRBD1
DNA: TGCGCCAGCAGCTCCACAGGGGGAAGGCAAGAGACCCAGTACTTC
CDR3: CASSSTGGRQETQYF

V: TRBV7-9
J: TRBJ2-1
size: -
D: -
DNA: TGTGCCAGCAGCTTATTAGAGGACTGGGGTGAGCAGTTCTTC
CDR3: CASSLLEDWGEQFF

V: TRBV6-1
J: TRBJ1-2
size: -
D: TRBD1
DNA: TGTGCCAGCAGTGAAATCAATTCGGGGACAGGGGGTTATGGCTACACCTTC
CDR3: CASSEINSGTGGYGYTF

V: TRBV27
J: TRBJ1-1
size: -
D: -
DNA: TGTGCCAGCAGGGTAGGGGTCGGACGGACCATGAACACTGAAGCTTTCTTT
CDR3: CASRVGVGRTMNTEAFF

V: TRBV20-1
J: TRBJ1-5
size: -
D: -
DNA: TGCAGTGCCCATGACGGGCAGCCCCAGCATTTT
CDR3: CSAHDGQPQHF

V: TRBV6-6
J: TRBJ1-5
size: -
D: TRBD1
DNA: TGTGCCAGCAGAGAGACAGGGGCACGAGGCAATCAGCCCCAGCATTTT
CDR3: CASRETGARGNQPQHF

V: TRBV14
J: TRBJ1-6
size: -
D: -
DNA: TGTGCCAGCAGCCAAGAGTTCGGGGGTCTTACACCCCTCCACTTT
CDR3: CASSQEFGGLTPLHF

V: TRBV4-2
J: TRBJ1-5
size: -
D: -
DNA: TGTGCCAGCAGCCAATACCAATCCGGGAGCAATCAGCCCCAGCATTTT
CDR3: CASSQYQSGSNQPQHF

V: TRBV18
J: TRBJ2-1
size: -
D: TRBD2
DNA: TGTGCCAGCTCACTCCTCGGGGTAGCGGGGCCCTGGAATGAGCAGTTCTTC
CDR3: CASSLLGVAGPWNEQFF

V: TRBV5-1
J: TRBJ2-1
size: -
D: -
DNA: TGCGCCAGCAGCTTATCCCTTCGGAGAGAGCAGTTCTTC
CDR3: CASSLSLRREQFF

V: TRBV18
J: TRBJ2-5
size: -
D: TRBD1
DNA: TGTGCCAGCTCACGCACGACAGGGGGCAGTGGAGAGACCCAGTACTTC
CDR3: CASSRTTGGSGETQYF

V: TRBV5-4
J: TRBJ2-3
size: -
D: TRBD2
DNA: TGTGCCAGCAGAACAACTAGCGGGCCACAAGATACGCAGTATTTT
CDR3: CASRTTSGPQDTQYF

V: TRBV5-1
J: TRBJ1-2
size: -
D: -
DNA: TGCGCCAGCACACCAGGGGATAACTATGGCTACACCTTC
CDR3: CASTPGDNYGYTF

V: TRBV6-5
J: TRBJ1-2
size: -
D: -
DNA: TGTGCCAGCGGGCCACCCCGTACGTATGGCTACACCTTC
CDR3: CASGPPRTYGYTF

V: TRBV15
J: TRBJ2-3
size: -
D: TRBD2
DNA: TGTGCCACCAGCAGATCTTTGACTAGCGGCACAGATACGCAGTATTTT
CDR3: CATSRSLTSGTDTQYF

V: TRBV7-8
J: TRBJ2-3
size: -
D: TRBD2
DNA: TGTGCCAGCAGCTCCCTTGGCGGGGGACTAGCCCTCGGTACGCAGTATTTT
CDR3: CASSSLGGGLALGTQYF

V: TRBV7-9
J: TRBJ2-7
size: many
D: TRBD1
DNA: TGTGCCAGCAGCCCGACAGGGATTGAGCAGTACTTC
CDR3: CASSPTGIEQYF

V: TRBV7-2
J: TRBJ1-1
size: -
D: -
DNA: TGTGCCAGCAGCTTATACAGGGTGGTAGGCACTGAAGCTTTCTTT
CDR3: CASSLYRVVGTEAFF

V: TRBV30
J: TRBJ1-2
size: -
D: -
DNA: TGTGCCTGGAGTGTACTCGACAGTATTGGCTACACCTTC
CDR3: CAWSVLDSIGYTF

V: TRBV10-2
J: TRBJ1-2
size: -
D: TRBD1
DNA: TGCGCCAGCAGTGGACAGGGGCCCAAGGGAGGCTACACCTTC
CDR3: CASSGQGPKGGYTF

V: TRBV10-3
J: TRBJ1-1
size: once
D: TRBD1
DNA: TGTGCCATCAACTCAGGGGGCGCGGGGACTGAAGCTTTCTTT
CDR3: CAINSGGAGTEAFF

V: TRBV6-5
J: TRBJ1-1
size: -
D: TRBD1
DNA: TGTGCCAGCAGTTACTGGACAGACAGGGACACTGAAGCTTTCTTT
CDR3: CASSYWTDRDTEAFF

V: TRBV7-7
J: TRBJ2-1
size: -
D: TRBD2
DNA: TGTGCCAGCAGCGGGGGACTAGCGGACTACAATGAGCAGTTCTTC
CDR3: CASSGGLADYNEQFF

V: TRBV12-5
J: TRBJ1-6
size: -
D: -
DNA: TGTGCTAGTGGTTTGTTCCTGGGGCCAAAAAAGCATGCACCCCTCCACTTT
CDR3: CASGLFLGPKKHAPLHF

V: TRBV5-1
J: TRBJ2-2
size: -
D: TRBD2
DNA: TGCGCCAGCAGCCTCCCAGGGAGGGAGTCCGGGGAGCTGTTTTTT
CDR3: CASSLPGRESGELFF

V: TRBV5-1
J: TRBJ1-4
size: -
D: TRBD1
DNA: TGCGCCAGCAGCCCCGGACAGGGGAGGTTAGATAATGAAAAACTGTTTTTT
CDR3: CASSPGQGRLDNEKLFF

V: TRBV19
J: TRBJ1-2
size: -
D: -
DNA: TGTGCCAGTGGAGACAGCCTCTATGGCTACACCTTC
CDR3: CASGDSLYGYTF

V: TRBV6-1
J: TRBJ2-2
size: -
D: TRBD2
DNA: TGTGCCAGCAGAGGCCTCCCGGGGGGCGGGGAGCTGTTTTTT
CDR3: CASRGLPGGGELFF

V: TRBV5-6
J: TRBJ2-7
size: -
D: -
DNA: TGTGCCAGCAGTGAAGAGTACGAGCAGTACTTC
CDR3: CASSEEYEQYF

V: TRBV5-4
J: TRBJ2-7
size: -
D: -
DNA: TGTGCCAGCAGCCCCGGATTAGCGTGGGAGCAGTACTTC
CDR3: CASSPGLAWEQYF

V: TRBV2
J: TRBJ1-2
size: -
D: -
DNA: TGTGCCAGCAGTCCTTGGGGGAGGTTCCAGGCTAACTATGGCTACACCTTC
CDR3: CASSPWGRFQANYGYTF

V: TRBV6-1
J: TRBJ1-1
size: -
D: -
DNA: TGTGCCAGCAGTGAAAGGGGCCATGGTGAAGCTTTCTTT
CDR3: CASSERGHGEAFF

V: TRBV27
J: TRBJ1-2
size: -
D: -
DNA: TGTGCCAGCAGTTTAACAGGGACCTATGGCTACACCTTC
CDR3: CASSLTGTYGYTF

V: TRBV11-2
J: TRBJ2-7
size: -
D: -
DNA: TGTGCCAGCAGCTTAGGTTTCGTCTCCTACGAGCAGTACTTC
CDR3: CASSLGFVSYEQYF

V: TRBV10-1
J: TRBJ1-1
size: -
D: TRBD1
DNA: TGCGCCAGGGCCGACAGGGACTACACTGAAGCTTTCTTT
CDR3: CARADRDYTEAFF

V: TRBV6-6
J: TRBJ2-1
size: -
D: TRBD2
DNA: TGTGCCAGCAGTTACTCGAGCGGGGTTCCCCTTAATGAGCAGTTCTTC
CDR3: CASSYSSGVPLNEQFF

V: TRBV27
J: TRBJ2-3
size: -
D: TRBD2
DNA: TGTGCCAGCAGCGATAGCGGGGGGCCCCGAGATACGCAGTATTTT
CDR3: CASSDSGGPRDTQYF

V: TRBV21-1
J: TRBJ1-5
size: -
D: -
DNA: TGTGCCAGCAGCAACTGGGGAGCGGGTCAGCCCCAGCATTTT
CDR3: CASSNWGAGQPQHF

V: TRBV7-3
J: TRBJ2-7
size: -
D: TRBD2
DNA: TGTGCCAGCAGCGATCTTGGTCTAGCGGGGGACGAGCAGTACTTC
CDR3: CASSDLGLAGDEQYF

V: TRBV4-1
J: TRBJ2-2
size: -
D: -
DNA: TGCGCCAGCAGCCAAGAATCGGCGGGCCGCTACACCGGGGAGCTGTTTTTT
CDR3: CASSQESAGRYTGELFF

V: TRBV23-1
J: TRBJ1-5
size: few
D: TRBD1
DNA: TGCGCCAGCAGTGGACAGGGTAAATATAGCAATCAGCCCCAGCATTTT
CDR3: CASSGQGKYSNQPQHF

V: TRBV11-2
J: TRBJ1-3
size: -
D: -
DNA: TGTGCCAGCAGCCGAACGCGCTCTGGAAACACCATATATTTT
CDR3: CASSRTRSGNTIYF

V: TRBV7-3
J: TRBJ2-2
size: -
D: TRBD2
DNA: TGTGCCAGCAGCCGTACTAGCGGGGGGGCCGGGGAGCTGTTTTTT
CDR3: CASSRTSGGAGELFF

V: TRBV6-5
J: TRBJ1-2
size: -
D: -
DNA: TGTGCCAGCAGTCAGGGTTTTAAGGGCTACACCTTC
CDR3: CASSQGFKGYTF

V: TRBV4-1
J: TRBJ2-3
size: -
D: TRBD2
DNA: TGCGCCAGCAGCCAAGATCTGGGCAGCGGGGGCACAGATACGCAGTATTTT
CDR3: CASSQDLGSGGTDTQYF

V: TRBV7-2
J: TRBJ2-5
size: -
D: TRBD2
DNA: TGTGCCAGCAGCCTGGGGGGGTCCCAAGAGACCCAGTACTTC
CDR3: CASSLGGSQETQYF

V: TRBV18
J: TRBJ2-1
size: -
D: -
DNA: TGTGCCAGCTCACCATTGAACGGGGAAATCACCTACAATGAGCAGTTCTTC
CDR3: CASSPLNGEITYNEQFF

V: TRBV6-5
J: TRBJ1-5
size: -
D: -
DNA: TGTGCCAGCGGAGCATATAGCAATCAGCCCCAGCATTTT
CDR3: CASGAYSNQPQHF

V: TRBV6-5
J: TRBJ1-3
size: once
D: TRBD1
DNA: TGTGCCAGCAGAACAGGGGTGTTTGGAAACACCATATATTTT
CDR3: CASRTGVFGNTIYF

V: TRBV7-9
J: TRBJ2-7
size: -
D: -
DNA: TGTGCCAGCAGCTTCACGGGACAAGCCTACGAGCAGTACTTC
CDR3: CASSFTGQAYEQYF

V: TRBV9
J: TRBJ2-2
size: -
D: -
DNA: TGTGCCAGCAGCACCCGAGGGGCGGGGCACCGAACGAACACCGGGGAGCTGTTTTTT
CDR3: CASSTRGAGHRTNTGELFF

V: TRBV29-1
J: TRBJ1-4
size: few
D: -
DNA: TGCAGCGTTGGGGATGGAGGTTTGAGAGACAAACTGTTTTTT
CDR3: CSVGDGGLRDKLFF

V: TRBV28
J: TRBJ2-7
size: -
D: -
DNA: TGTGCCAGCAGTCCGTACAGCGAGCAGTACTTC
CDR3: CASSPYSEQYF

V: TRBV9
J: TRBJ1-2
size: -
D: TRBD1
DNA: TGTGCCAGCAGCGTAGACGGGTCGACAGGGGGTGGCTACACCTTC
CDR3: CASSVDGSTGGGYTF

V: TRBV7-2
J: TRBJ1-4
size: once
D: -
DNA: TGTGCCAGCAGCTTAGCTCGGGGGGCGGGGTATGAAAAACTGTTTTTT
CDR3: CASSLARGAGYEKLFF